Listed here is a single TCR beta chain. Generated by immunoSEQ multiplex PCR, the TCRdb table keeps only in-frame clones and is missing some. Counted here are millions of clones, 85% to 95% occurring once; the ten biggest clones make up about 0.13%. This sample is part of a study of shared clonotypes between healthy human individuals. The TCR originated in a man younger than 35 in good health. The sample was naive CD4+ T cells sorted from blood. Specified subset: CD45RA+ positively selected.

CDR3 coding DNA: TGTGCCATCGTCGACAGGAATCAGCCCCAGCATTTT. Its translation: CAIVDRNQPQHF. J is TRBJ1-5 and V is TRBV6-1, with D possibly being TRBD1 (6 bases). The germline V and J ends were trimmed by 10 bases and 4 bases, with 11 bases remaining between them. Germline loops: CDR1 MNHNS, CDR2 SASEGT. There are 12 residues in the CDR3.